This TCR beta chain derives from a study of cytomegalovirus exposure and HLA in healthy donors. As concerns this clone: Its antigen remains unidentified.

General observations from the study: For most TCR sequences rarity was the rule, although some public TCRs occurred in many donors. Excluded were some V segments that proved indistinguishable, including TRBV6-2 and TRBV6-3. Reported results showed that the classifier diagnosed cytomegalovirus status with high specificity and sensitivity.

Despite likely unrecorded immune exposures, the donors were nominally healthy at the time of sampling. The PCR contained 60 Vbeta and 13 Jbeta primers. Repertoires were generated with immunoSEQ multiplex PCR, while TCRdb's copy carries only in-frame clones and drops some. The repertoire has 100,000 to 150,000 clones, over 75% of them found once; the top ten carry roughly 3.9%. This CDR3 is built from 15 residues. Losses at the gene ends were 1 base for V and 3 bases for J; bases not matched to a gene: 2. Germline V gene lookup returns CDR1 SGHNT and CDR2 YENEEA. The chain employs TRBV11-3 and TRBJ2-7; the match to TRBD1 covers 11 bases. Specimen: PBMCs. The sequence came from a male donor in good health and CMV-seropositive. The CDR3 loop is CASSLGGTGGYEQYF. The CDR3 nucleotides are TGTGCCAGCAGCTTAGGAGGGACAGGGGGCTACGAGCAGTACTTC.